The 13 T cell receptor beta chains presented below share a single source sample, sequenced in a study of blood T cell repertoires in COVID-19 (dated by TCRdb to about 2020). To prepare the library, the immunoSEQ multiplex PCR assay was applied. What TCRdb holds here is the immuneACCESS table cut down to in-frame rearrangements. Part of the clones is not present; checked against another copy, under half of the missing clones reflect an unresolved V gene, and the others are unexplained. This sample lists more than 250,000 clones; around nine tenths were detected once. The ten largest account for 2.6% of the sample. Sequencing input: PBMCs or T cells enriched from blood (not recorded which). The receptors originated from a woman aged 18-30 years who had recovered from COVID-19.

The chain carries TRBV7-9 and TRBJ1-2; D perhaps matches TRBD1 (5 bases). The ends were cut back, 1 base at V and 1 base at J, with 16 bases in the middle. This CDR3 contains 17 residues. Germline values: CDR1 SEHNR, CDR2 FQNEAQ (reference sequence). CDR3 region: CASSLEAEGPVNYGYTF. The CDR3 DNA reads as TGTGCCAGCAGCTTAGAGGCGGAGGGGCCCGTTAACTATGGCTACACCTTC.

This chain connects TRBV4-3 to TRBJ1-6; D uncertain. Germline lookup yields CDR1 LGHNA and CDR2 YSLEER. The germline V and J ends were trimmed by 0 bases and 8 bases, with 8 bases remaining between them. The CDR3 covers 14 residues. CDR3 region: CASSQEVGDSPLHF. CDR3 nucleotide sequence: TGCGCCAGCAGCCAAGAAGTCGGGGATTCACCCCTCCACTTT.

In this sample, this clone turned up once. J is TRBJ1-2 and V is TRBV4-1; possible D gene TRBD1, 5 bases. Trimming removed 1 base from V and 3 bases from J, with 9 bases in between. Germline V CDR1 and CDR2: MGHRA, YSYEKL. The CDR3 consists of 14 residues. The CDR3 loop is CASSQVTGDYGYTF. The CDR3 region has the DNA TGCGCCAGCAGCCAAGTTACAGGAGACTATGGCTACACCTTC.

The rearrangement uses TRBV28 and TRBJ2-3, with a possible D match to TRBD1 (5 bases). V dropped 2 bases and J dropped 3 bases, with 12 bases sitting between them. The length of the CDR3 is 15 residues. Germline values: CDR1 MDHEN, CDR2 SYDVKM. The CDR3 nucleotides read TGTGCCAGCAGTTTAGTCCAGGGTAGGACAGATACGCAGTATTTT. Amino acid sequence: CASSLVQGRTDTQYF.

V gene TRBV4-1 combines with J gene TRBJ2-7; the D gene is possibly TRBD1 (6 bases). V shed 3 bases and J shed 4 bases, with 16 bases lying between them. The CDR3 contains 15 residues. CDR1 and CDR2 (germline): MGHRA, YSYEKL. The CDR3 protein is CASSHQDSLGYEQYF. CDR3 coding DNA: TGCGCCAGCAGCCACCAGGACAGTCTTGGGTACGAGCAGTACTTC.

Notes on this clone: Other DNA sequences of this sample code for an identical CDR3. The J gene is TRBJ1-2, the V gene TRBV28, with D possibly being TRBD1 (6 bases). Germline V gene data show CDR1 as MDHEN and CDR2 as SYDVKM. Trimming removed 2 bases from V and 4 bases from J, with 8 bases in between. There are 13 residues in the CDR3. The CDR3 sequence: CASSLRGGYGYTF. DNA for the CDR3: TGTGCCAGCAGTTTACGAGGGGGCTATGGCTACACCTTC.

The chain has TRBV18 and TRBJ1-1, with 8 bases lining up with TRBD1. This CDR3 is built from 17 residues. Looked up from germline, CDR1 is KGHSH and CDR2 is LQKENI. V lost 3 bases and J lost 3; bases outside the gene matches: 12. The CDR3 region has the DNA TGTGCCAGCTCACCCCTGGGTACAGGGGGTGTGGACACTGAAGCTTTCTTT. This gives the protein CASSPLGTGGVDTEAFF. The full variable domain, its missing parts supplied by reference TRBV18 and TRBJ1-1, is NAGVMQNPRHLVRRRGQEARLRCSPMKGHSHVYWYRQLPEEGLKFMVYLQKENIIDESGMPKERFSAEFPKEGPSILRIQQVVRGDSAAYFCASSPLGTGGVDTEAFFGQGTRLTVV.

This chain connects TRBV29-1 to TRBJ1-2; TRBD1 matches at 9 bases. The CDR3 runs 15 residues. Per germline, CDR1 SQVTM and CDR2 ANQGSEA. After removal of 0 bases from V and 4 bases from J, the junction contained 6 bases not matched to a gene. The CDR3 region is CSVEDVGQGIYGYTF. The CDR3 DNA reads as TGCAGCGTTGAAGACGTGGGACAGGGTATCTATGGCTACACCTTC.

This clone was seen once. This chain uses TRBV19 with TRBJ1-5; possible D gene TRBD1, 5 bases. V was clipped by 2 bases and J by 0 bases, with 8 bases between them. This CDR3 is built from 15 residues. Germline CDR1 is LNHDA and CDR2 is SQIVND (reference sequence). The CDR3 region has the DNA TGTGCCAGTAGTATAAAGGACAATAGCAATCAGCCCCAGCATTTT. Translated: CASSIKDNSNQPQHF.

Written as DNA, the CDR3 is TGCAGCGTTGAACCTTGGTCCGGTTTACGGGATACGCAGTATTTT. Residues: CSVEPWSGLRDTQYF. J is TRBJ2-3 and V is TRBV29-1; D is uncertain. V gave up 2 bases and J gave up 6 bases, with 18 bases separating them. The germline V gene has CDR1 SQVTM and CDR2 ANQGSEA. The CDR3 is 15 residues long.

In regard to this clone: Other nucleotide sequences from this sample produce the same CDR3. The V and J genes are TRBV5-1 and TRBJ2-3; 9 bases line up with TRBD2. Trimming took 1 base from V and 1 from J; bases not matched to a gene: 1. Germline V gene lookup returns CDR1 SGHRS and CDR2 YFSETQ. The CDR3 has 15 residues. In DNA, the CDR3 is TGCGCCAGCAGCTTGCGGACTAGCGGCACAGATACGCAGTATTTT. This sequence encodes CASSLRTSGTDTQYF.

In DNA form, the CDR3 reads TGCGCCAGCAGCCAGACAGATTCCTACGAGCAGTACTTC. Protein product: CASSQTDSYEQYF. This rearrangement joins TRBV5-1 to TRBJ2-7; tentatively, D is TRBD1 (5 bases). Germline CDR1 and CDR2: SGHRS and YFSETQ. The CDR3 covers 13 residues. V was pared by 4 bases and J by 1 base, with 9 bases between.

The chain is built from TRBV3-1 (or the pseudogene TRBV3-2) and TRBJ2-3; 7 nucleotides match TRBD2. V was clipped by 1 base and J by 5 bases; unmatched bases: 12. The CDR3 has 17 residues. Germline V gene data show CDR1 as LGHDT and CDR2 as YNNKEL (reference sequence). CDR3 region: CASSQVGSGDALDTQYF. Here the CDR3 DNA reads TGTGCCAGCAGCCAAGTCGGGAGCGGGGACGCTTTAGATACGCAGTATTTT.